Listed below are T cell receptor beta chains from one sample, sequenced in a study of shared clonotypes between healthy human individuals. Clones were sequenced by immunoSEQ multiplex PCR, and TCRdb holds only the in-frame ones, with some missing. This sample has about 2.2 million clones, with about 93% found just once. Sequencing input: naive CD8+ T cells from PBMCs. The receptors originated from a man aged 18 to 29 in good health. Some clones in this sample may be carry-over from other donors' samples. CDR3s include the opening cysteine and the closing phenylalanine or tryptophan. A D gene is named only where the DNA matches it firmly. Clone size appears in some rows only: once, few, many, or a class for an expanded clone.

CDR3aa	CDR3nt	d_gene	v_gene	abundance	j_gene	len
CSVDEGQSKGYTF	TGCAGCGTTGACGAAGGACAGTCCAAGGGCTACACCTTC	-	TRBV29-1	-	TRBJ1-2	13
CASTQGVRETQYF	TGTGCCAGCACCCAGGGGGTTCGGGAGACCCAGTACTTC	TRBD1	TRBV7-6	-	TRBJ2-5	13
CASSPSHPIVEQFF	TGTGCCAGCAGCCCCTCTCACCCGATCGTTGAGCAGTTCTTC	-	TRBV4-2	-	TRBJ2-1	14
CASSQVPGTGSYGYTF	TGTGCCAGCAGTCAAGTGCCGGGGACAGGGTCATATGGCTACACCTTC	TRBD1	TRBV7-9	-	TRBJ1-2	16
CASSDQTGTGIADTQYF	TGTGCCAGCAGCGATCAGACCGGGACAGGGATCGCAGATACGCAGTATTTT	TRBD1	TRBV7-8	-	TRBJ2-3	17
CASSLEGGRHYEQYF	TGTGCCAGCAGCTTAGAGGGTGGGAGGCACTACGAGCAGTACTTC	-	TRBV7-2	-	TRBJ2-7	15
CASSIGADPNYEQYF	TGTGCCAGCAGCATAGGGGCTGACCCAAACTACGAGCAGTACTTC	-	TRBV28	-	TRBJ2-7	15
CASSKDRGTDTQYF	TGTGCCAGCAGTAAGGACAGGGGCACAGATACGCAGTATTTT	TRBD1	TRBV9	-	TRBJ2-3	14
CASSSRVATEAFF	TGTGCCAGCAGTTCCAGGGTAGCCACTGAAGCTTTCTTT	-	TRBV27	-	TRBJ1-1	13
CASSSGTSGSIYTGELFF	TGTGCCAGCAGCTCCGGGACTAGCGGGAGTATTTACACCGGGGAGCTGTTTTTT	TRBD2	TRBV5-4	-	TRBJ2-2	18
CASSLSGVGGQETQYF	TGTGCCAGCAGTTTATCCGGCGTTGGAGGGCAAGAGACCCAGTACTTC	-	TRBV28	-	TRBJ2-5	16
CASSRDRGRNEQFF	TGTGCCAGCAGCCGAGACAGGGGGCGGAATGAGCAGTTCTTC	TRBD1	TRBV27	-	TRBJ2-1	14
CASSPSENTGELFF	TGTGCCAGCAGCCCGTCGGAGAACACCGGGGAGCTGTTTTTT	-	TRBV28	-	TRBJ2-2	14
CASSPAGTHYEQYF	TGTGCCAGCAGCCCAGCCGGGACTCATTACGAGCAGTACTTC	-	TRBV7-9	few	TRBJ2-7	14
CASSQADGYNEQFF	TGCGCCAGCAGCCAAGCTGACGGTTACAATGAGCAGTTCTTC	-	TRBV4-3	-	TRBJ2-1	14
CASQKGERTSYNEQFF	TGTGCCAGTCAGAAGGGGGAGCGGACCTCCTACAATGAGCAGTTCTTC	-	TRBV19	-	TRBJ2-1	16
CASSLGNEQFF	TGTGCCAGCAGCTTAGGCAATGAGCAGTTCTTC	-	TRBV7-3	-	TRBJ2-1	11
CASTGPPGGVGEKLFF	TGTGCCAGCACCGGACCACCCGGGGGGGTTGGTGAAAAACTGTTTTTT	-	TRBV7-9	-	TRBJ1-4	16
CASSLSRLFGELFF	TGTGCCAGCAGCTTGTCGCGTTTATTCGGGGAGCTGTTTTTT	-	TRBV5-6	-	TRBJ2-2	14
CASVGRGHPTDTQYF	TGTGCCAGCGTAGGGCGGGGACATCCCACAGATACGCAGTATTTT	-	TRBV27	once	TRBJ2-3	15
CASRQTRTAKNIQYF	TGTGCCAGCAGGCAGACCCGCACCGCCAAAAACATTCAGTACTTC	-	TRBV28	-	TRBJ2-4	15
CASSSGPGYGYTF	TGTGCCAGCAGCTCAGGACCCGGCTATGGCTACACCTTC	-	TRBV5-5	-	TRBJ1-2	13
CASIRGHEQFF	TGTGCCAGCATAAGAGGCCATGAGCAGTTCTTC	-	TRBV27	-	TRBJ2-1	11
CASSSQGESGANVLTF	TGTGCCAGCAGCTCACAGGGAGAAAGTGGGGCCAACGTCCTGACTTTC	-	TRBV13	-	TRBJ2-6	16
CASSYPTPRWDEQYF	TGTGCCAGCAGTTATCCGACCCCCAGATGGGACGAGCAGTACTTC	-	TRBV6-6	-	TRBJ2-7	15
CASSPLAREETQYF	TGTGCCAGCTCACCACTGGCCAGGGAAGAGACCCAGTACTTC	-	TRBV18	-	TRBJ2-5	14
CASSINGGTNEQYF	TGTGCCAGCAGTATTAACGGCGGGACTAACGAGCAGTACTTC	TRBD2	TRBV28	-	TRBJ2-7	14
CASSPGQREYPDTQYF	TGTGCCAGCAGCCCTGGTCAGCGGGAGTACCCAGATACGCAGTATTTT	TRBD2	TRBV7-9	once	TRBJ2-3	16
CASRGDNYGYTF	TGTGCCAGTAGGGGGGACAACTATGGCTACACCTTC	-	TRBV19	-	TRBJ1-2	12
CSVEFAVPYEQYF	TGCAGCGTTGAGTTCGCAGTTCCCTACGAGCAGTACTTC	-	TRBV29-1	-	TRBJ2-7	13
CASSPTGEGNIQYF	TGCGCCAGCAGCCCTACAGGGGAAGGAAACATTCAGTACTTC	TRBD1	TRBV10-2	-	TRBJ2-4	14
CASSYGVSVPQHF	TGTGCCAGCAGTTATGGGGTCTCTGTGCCCCAGCATTTT	-	TRBV6-5	-	TRBJ1-5	13
CASKDGATNEKLFF	TGTGCCAGTAAGGACGGTGCAACTAATGAAAAACTGTTTTTT	-	TRBV19	-	TRBJ1-4	14
CASSVTSVSTDTQYF	TGTGCCAGCAGCGTGACTAGCGTAAGCACAGATACGCAGTATTTT	TRBD2	TRBV9	-	TRBJ2-3	15
CASSLLGEGSLDNEQFF	TGTGCCAGCAGCCTCCTCGGGGAAGGCAGCCTGGACAATGAGCAGTTCTTC	-	TRBV7-6	-	TRBJ2-1	17
CASSPRTALGTEAFF	TGTGCCAGCAGTCCCCGGACAGCCCTGGGCACTGAAGCTTTCTTT	-	TRBV27	-	TRBJ1-1	15
CASSGSGTQYF	TGTGCCAGCAGCGGCTCAGGGACCCAGTACTTC	-	TRBV9	-	TRBJ2-5	11
CASSLSVLDRGPGAYEQYF	TGTGCCAGCAGTTTATCGGTCCTTGACAGGGGGCCCGGGGCATACGAGCAGTACTTC	TRBD1	TRBV27	-	TRBJ2-7	19
CASSQAAPDRGRRETQYF	TGTGCCAGCAGCCAAGCCGCTCCCGACCGCGGTCGGCGGGAGACCCAGTACTTC	-	TRBV14	-	TRBJ2-5	18
CASSSKFRTTPGEKLFF	TGTGCCAGCAGTTCTAAATTTCGGACAACACCTGGTGAAAAACTGTTTTTT	-	TRBV28	once	TRBJ1-4	17
CASSEFPGLNYGYTF	TGTGCCAGCAGTGAGTTTCCAGGGTTGAACTATGGCTACACCTTC	-	TRBV6-1	-	TRBJ1-2	15
CASSTTGQPFDEKLFF	TGTGCCAGCAGCACCACGGGACAGCCCTTCGACGAAAAACTGTTTTTT	TRBD1	TRBV7-2	-	TRBJ1-4	16
CASSFSVVTTGSQPGKKAYEQYF	TGTGCCAGCAGTTTTTCTGTCGTAACCACCGGTAGTCAGCCAGGGAAGAAGGCCTACGAGCAGTACTTC	-	TRBV28	-	TRBJ2-7	23
CATSRRTSLYNEQFF	TGTGCCACCAGCAGAAGGACTAGCTTATACAATGAGCAGTTCTTC	TRBD2	TRBV15	-	TRBJ2-1	15
CASSMTLLLNQGYTF	TGTGCCAGTAGTATGACCCTATTACTGAATCAGGGCTACACCTTC	-	TRBV19	-	TRBJ1-2	15
CASSPGNTIYF	TGTGCCAGTAGTCCTGGAAACACCATATATTTT	-	TRBV19	few	TRBJ1-3	11
CASSLGPDGDIQYF	TGTGCCAGCAGCTTAGGGCCCGATGGGGACATTCAGTACTTC	-	TRBV11-2	-	TRBJ2-4	14
CASSVSGTGRETQYF	TGTGCCAGCAGCGTCTCCGGGACAGGGCGAGAGACCCAGTACTTC	TRBD1	TRBV9	-	TRBJ2-5	15
CAIEGGIGAGELFF	TGTGCCATTGAGGGGGGAATAGGAGCCGGGGAGCTGTTTTTT	-	TRBV7-9	-	TRBJ2-2	14